The sequence of this T cell receptor beta chain was determined in a study of regulatory T cells in long-lasting Graves disease. Per germline, CDR1 SGHDT and CDR2 YYEEEE. The CDR3 contains 14 residues. V lost 4 bases and J lost 9; bases outside the gene matches: 7. Specified time point: newly diagnosed GD, antithyroid drugs for less than 3 months. PBMCs provided the RNA from which the TCR library was made. This clonotype was seen a handful of times. Construction of TCR beta libraries relied on iRepertoire HTBI primers and on Arm-PCR targeting CDR3 regions. In TCRdb, the multiplex PCR reads were re-called with MiXCR into one record per CDR3 protein. The sample records hundreds of thousands of distinct CDR3 sequences, roughly 13% being singletons. Separately, the same data were catalogued under a study of T cells in Graves' hyperthyroidism and ophthalmopathy. This second study notes: The HTBI primer set was used in a first-round RT-PCR of the TCR CDR3. The blood repertoire included most of the expanded thyroid clonotypes above 0.001.

The source is a man aged 25-40 years with Graves disease. This sample comprised peripheral blood mononuclear cells (PBMCs), obtained at new diagnosis, from a patient treated with antithyroid drugs. The chain couples TRBV5-6 to TRBJ2-3, with 11 bases matching TRBD2. CDR3 DNA: TGTGCCAGCAGCCGTGAACTAGCGGGAGACACGCAGTATTTT. It is translated as CASSRELAGDTQYF. The entire variable domain, with the rest obtained from reference TRBV5-6 and TRBJ2-3, is as follows: DAGVTQSPTHLIKTRGQQVTLRCSPKSGHDTVSWYQQALGQGPQFIFQYYEEEERQRGNFPDRFSGHQFPNYSSELNVNALLLGDSALYLCASSRELAGDTQYFGPGTRLTVL.